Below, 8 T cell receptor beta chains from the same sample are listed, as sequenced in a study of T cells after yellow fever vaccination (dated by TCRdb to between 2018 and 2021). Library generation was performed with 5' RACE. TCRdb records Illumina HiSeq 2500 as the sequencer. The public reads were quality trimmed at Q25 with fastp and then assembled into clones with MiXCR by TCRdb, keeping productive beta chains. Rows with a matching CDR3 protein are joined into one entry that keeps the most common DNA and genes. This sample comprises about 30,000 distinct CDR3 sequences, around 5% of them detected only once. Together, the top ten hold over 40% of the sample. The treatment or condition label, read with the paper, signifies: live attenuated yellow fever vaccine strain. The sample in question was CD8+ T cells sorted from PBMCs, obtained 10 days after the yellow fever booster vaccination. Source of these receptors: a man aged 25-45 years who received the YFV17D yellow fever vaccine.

The CDR3 DNA sequence: TGTGCCAGCACCAGGCTAGCGGGAGGGGGCAATGAGCAGTTCTTC. Its protein is CASTRLAGGGNEQFF. The V gene is TRBV12-3 or TRBV12-4, the J gene TRBJ2-1; 12 positions match TRBD2. The CDR3 extends over 15 amino acids. Germline trimming cut 7 bases from V and 6 bases from J; bases unmatched to any gene: 7.

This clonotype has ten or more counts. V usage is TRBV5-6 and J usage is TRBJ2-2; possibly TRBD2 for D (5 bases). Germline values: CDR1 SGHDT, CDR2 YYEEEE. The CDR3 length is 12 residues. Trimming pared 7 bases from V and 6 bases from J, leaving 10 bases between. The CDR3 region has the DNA TGTGCCAGCGGACTTGGGGCCGGGGAGCTGTTTTTT. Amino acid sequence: CASGLGAGELFF.

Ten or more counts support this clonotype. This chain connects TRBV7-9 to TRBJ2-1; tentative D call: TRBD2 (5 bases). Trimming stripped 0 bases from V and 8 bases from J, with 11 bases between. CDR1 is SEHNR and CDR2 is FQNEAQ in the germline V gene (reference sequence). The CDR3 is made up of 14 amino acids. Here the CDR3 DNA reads TGTGCCAGCAGCTTAGCATGGGAGACCGATGAGCAGTTCTTC. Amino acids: CASSLAWETDEQFF.

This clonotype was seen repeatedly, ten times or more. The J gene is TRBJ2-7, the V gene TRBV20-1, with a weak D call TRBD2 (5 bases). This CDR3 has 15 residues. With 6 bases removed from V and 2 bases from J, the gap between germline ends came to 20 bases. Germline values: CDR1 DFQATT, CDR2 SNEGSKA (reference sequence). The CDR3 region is CSAPYPRVGTYEQYF. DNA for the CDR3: TGCAGTGCCCCGTACCCGAGGGTTGGGACCTACGAGCAGTACTTC.

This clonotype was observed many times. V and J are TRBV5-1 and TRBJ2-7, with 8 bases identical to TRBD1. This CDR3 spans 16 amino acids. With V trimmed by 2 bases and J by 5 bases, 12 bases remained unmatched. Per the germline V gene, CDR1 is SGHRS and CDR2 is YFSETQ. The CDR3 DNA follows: TGCGCCAGCAGCTTCCTTCTGGGACAGGAGGGAGACGAGCAGTACTTC. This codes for CASSFLLGQEGDEQYF.

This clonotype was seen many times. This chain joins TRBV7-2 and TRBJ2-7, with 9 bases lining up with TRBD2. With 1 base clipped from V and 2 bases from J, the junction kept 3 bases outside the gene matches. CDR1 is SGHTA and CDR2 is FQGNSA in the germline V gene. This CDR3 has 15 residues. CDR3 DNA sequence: TGTGCCAGCAGCTTAGAATCTAGCGGGGCCTACGAGCAGTACTTC. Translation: CASSLESSGAYEQYF.

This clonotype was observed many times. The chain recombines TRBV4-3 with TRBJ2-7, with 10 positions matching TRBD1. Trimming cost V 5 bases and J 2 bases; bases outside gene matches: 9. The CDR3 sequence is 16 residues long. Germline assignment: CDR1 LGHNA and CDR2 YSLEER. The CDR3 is CASSKIAGTGAYEQYF. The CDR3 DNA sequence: TGCGCCAGCAGCAAAATAGCCGGGACAGGGGCCTACGAGCAGTACTTC.

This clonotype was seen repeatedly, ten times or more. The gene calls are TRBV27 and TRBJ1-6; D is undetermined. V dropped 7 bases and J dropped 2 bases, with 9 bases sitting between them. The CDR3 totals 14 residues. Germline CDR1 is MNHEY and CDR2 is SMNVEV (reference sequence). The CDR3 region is CASTPGTYNSPLHF. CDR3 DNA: TGTGCCAGCACTCCCGGGACCTATAATTCACCCCTCCACTTT.